This TCR beta chain was recorded in a study of identical twins. Whole-study findings and limits: With abundant cord blood beta clonotypes, insertions were fewer; memory repertoires showed no such pattern.

Donors were all healthy Caucasians. TCRdb used MiXCR to reprocess the 5' RACE reads, holding one entry per CDR3 protein. The sample includes 650,000 to 750,000 distinct CDR3 sequences, over 20% seen only once; the top ten take about 4.3%. In regard to this clonotype: Its antigen is still unknown.

The same data also contributed to another study, on T cells expressing NK-cell markers. That paper states: Seven of the eight sequenced donors were classified as HCMV-seropositive, and one was classified as seronegative. In about six donors, dominant CD3+CD56+NKG2C+ clones formed about 1.0-7.5% of CD8+ cells.

The material sequenced was PBMCs. This receptor was taken from a woman aged 18-29 years in good health.

The CDR3 nucleotides read TGCAGTGCCCCTACAGGGGCACTAGCGGGAGGAAACGAGCAGTACTTC. Translated, it gives CSAPTGALAGGNEQYF. The rearrangement joins TRBV20-1 to TRBJ2-7, with TRBD2 matching 12 bases. Germline-derived CDR1 and CDR2 are DFQATT and SNEGSKA (reference sequence). V was clipped by 6 bases and J by 5 bases; unmatched bases: 14. The CDR3 runs to 16 residues.